The 16 T cell receptor beta chains below come from one sample, sequenced in a study of cytomegalovirus exposure and HLA in healthy donors. It was with 60 Vbeta and 13 Jbeta primers that the PCR ran. Some clones are missing from TCRdb's copy, which holds only in-frame ones; the method was immunoSEQ multiplex PCR. The data contain about 160,000 clones, over 70% of them seen just once; the ten biggest clones take up 3.1%. Sequencing was performed on PBMCs. The receptor set was obtained from a woman aged 45-60 years in good health and CMV-seropositive.

This clone was seen just once. V usage is TRBV7-9 and J usage is TRBJ1-1; D is possibly TRBD1 (5 bases). The V and J ends lost 2 bases and 2 bases respectively, with 12 bases between them. Germline V lookup: CDR1 SEHNR, CDR2 FQNEAQ (reference sequence). The CDR3 is 15 residues long. The CDR3 sequence: CASSLPSGGNTEAFF. As DNA, the CDR3 is TGTGCCAGCAGCTTACCTTCGGGGGGAAACACTGAAGCTTTCTTT.

The V and J genes are TRBV5-4 and TRBJ2-1; no reliable D call. Trimming shortened V by 4 bases and J by 5 bases, and 10 bases separated the two germline ends. CDR1 is SGHNT and CDR2 is YYREEE in the germline V gene (reference sequence). This CDR3 is 13 amino acids long. For the CDR3, the DNA is TGTGCCAGCAGCCCGAGAGAGAACAATGAGCAGTTCTTC. Its translation: CASSPRENNEQFF.

The V and J genes are TRBV19 and TRBJ1-6; 7 bases map to TRBD1. Looked up from germline, CDR1 is LNHDA and CDR2 is SQIVND (reference sequence). The V gene end was trimmed by 8 bases and the J gene end by 5 bases; junction bases not matched to a gene: 6. The CDR3 is 14 residues long. The CDR3 region has the DNA TGTGCCAGTTGGGCTGGACAGGATAATTCACCCCTCCACTTT. Protein sequence: CASWAGQDNSPLHF.

This clone came up a few times. V and J are TRBV28 and TRBJ1-4; possible D gene TRBD1, 5 bases. This CDR3 region has 17 residues. V lost 3 bases to trimming and J lost 4 bases, with 18 bases between them. CDR1 MDHEN and CDR2 SYDVKM come from the germline V gene. This CDR3 is CASSFWSGGRGNEKLFF. The CDR3 nucleotides are TGTGCCAGCAGTTTCTGGTCCGGGGGGAGGGGTAATGAAAAACTGTTTTTT.

The rearrangement joins TRBV7-2 to TRBJ1-5, with 10 positions matching TRBD1. Trimming removed 8 bases from V and 3 bases from J; junction bases left unmatched: 4. The CDR3 consists of 14 residues. CDR1 and CDR2 (germline): SGHTA, FQGNSA. This chain's CDR3 is CASGTGAINQPQHF. DNA of the CDR3: TGTGCCAGCGGGACAGGGGCTATCAATCAGCCCCAGCATTTT.

V usage is TRBV19 and J usage is TRBJ2-2, with TRBD1 as a possible D gene (6 bases). The CDR3 is 16 amino acids. The germline gives CDR1 LNHDA, CDR2 SQIVND (reference sequence). V was clipped by 5 bases and J by 5 bases, with 18 bases between them. For the CDR3, the DNA is TGTGCCAGTAGTTATCCGCATGGGACAACAACCGGGGAGCTGTTTTTT. This sequence encodes CASSYPHGTTTGELFF. Full variable domain (remainder filled in from reference TRBV19 and TRBJ2-2): DGGITQSPKYLFRKEGQNVTLSCEQNLNHDAMYWYRQDPGQGLRLIYYSQIVNDFQKGDIAEGYSVSREKKESFPLTVTSAQKNPTAFYLCASSYPHGTTTGELFFGEGSRLTVL.

The genes are TRBV5-6 and TRBJ1-5; D perhaps matches TRBD1 (5 bases). The V and J ends lost 0 bases and 2 bases respectively, with 9 bases between them. Germline lookup yields CDR1 SGHDT and CDR2 YYEEEE. The CDR3 consists of 15 residues. CDR3 DNA sequence: TGTGCCAGCAGCTTGGGGTGGGGGGGCAATCAGCCCCAGCATTTT. It codes for CASSLGWGGNQPQHF.

The chain employs TRBV10-3 and TRBJ2-1, with TRBD2 matching 10 bases. The CDR3 spans 17 residues. Germline CDR1 ENHRY, CDR2 SYGVKD. V shed 4 bases, J shed 7 bases, and the junction held 13 bases outside the gene matches. Written as DNA, the CDR3 is TGTGCCATCAGTGGTATGGGTTCGGCTAGCGGGAGTAATGAGCAGTTCTTC. Protein sequence: CAISGMGSASGSNEQFF.

V usage is TRBV9 and J usage is TRBJ2-2; D gene ambiguous. This CDR3 has 13 residues. V lost 5 bases and J lost 0, with 5 bases in between. CDR1 is SGDLS and CDR2 is YYNGEE in the germline V gene. CDR3 coding DNA: TGTGCCAGCAGGTTCGCGAACACCGGGGAGCTGTTTTTT. Protein: CASRFANTGELFF. Combining the CDR3 with reference TRBV9 and TRBJ2-2 gives the whole variable domain DSGVTQTPKHLITATGQRVTLRCSPRSGDLSVYWYQQSLDQGLQFLIQYYNGEERAKGNILERFSAQQFPDLHSELNLSSLELGDSALYFCASRFANTGELFFGEGSRLTVL.

The chain employs TRBV28 and TRBJ2-6; possibly TRBD1 for D (5 bases). Trimming pared 7 bases from V and 0 bases from J, leaving 13 bases between. The germline CDR1 and CDR2 sequences are MDHEN and SYDVKM. This CDR3 has 16 amino acids. CDR3 bases: TGTGCCAGCAAGGCAGGGCTATTCTCTGGGGCCAACGTCCTGACTTTC. It is translated as CASKAGLFSGANVLTF.

The chain recombines TRBV7-8 with TRBJ2-6; 9 positions match TRBD1. CDR1 is SGHVS, CDR2 FQNEAQ, per germline. V was pared by 5 bases and J by 2 bases, with 13 bases of the junction left unmatched. The length of the CDR3 is 19 residues. CDR3 DNA: TGTGCCAGCAGCGACTCACAGGGGGCGAGAAGAACTGGGGCCAACGTCCTGACTTTC. Protein: CASSDSQGARRTGANVLTF.

This clone was observed a handful of times. V gene TRBV7-2 combines with J gene TRBJ2-3; TRBD2 aligns across 10 bases. V trimming: 4 bases; J trimming: 0 bases; junction bases outside the gene matches: 7. The V gene's germline CDR1 is SGHTA and CDR2 FQGNSA. This CDR3 comprises 17 residues. Here the CDR3 reads CASSSLGLAASTDTQYF. Here the CDR3 DNA reads TGTGCCAGCAGCTCCCTTGGACTAGCGGCGAGCACAGATACGCAGTATTTT. The full variable domain, in which reference TRBV7-2 and TRBJ2-3 provide the parts outside the CDR3, is GAGVSQSPSNKVTEKGKDVELRCDPISGHTALYWYRQSLGQGLEFLIYFQGNSAPDKSGLPSDRFSAERTGGSVSTLTIQRTQQEDSAVYLCASSSLGLAASTDTQYFGPGTRLTVL.

The V and J genes are TRBV7-9 and TRBJ1-5; 7 bases are a match to TRBD1. Losses at the gene ends were 8 bases for V and 4 bases for J; bases not matched to a gene: 8. Germline V gives CDR1 SEHNR, CDR2 FQNEAQ (reference sequence). There are 14 residues in the CDR3. This CDR3 is CASEDRESNQPQHF. As DNA, the CDR3 is TGTGCCAGCGAAGACAGGGAATCAAATCAGCCCCAGCATTTT.

This chain links TRBV25-1 with TRBJ2-7; D is ambiguous. The germline V gene has CDR1 MGHDK and CDR2 SYGVNS. The CDR3 length is 14 residues. The V end lost 5 bases, the J end lost 1 base, and 12 bases lay between the germline ends. The CDR3 DNA reads TGTGCCAGCAGTCGGATAGGAGAATCCTACGAGCAGTACTTC. It specifies CASSRIGESYEQYF.

The rearrangement uses TRBV28 and TRBJ1-1; D remains ambiguous. Germline loops: CDR1 MDHEN, CDR2 SYDVKM. The CDR3 loop spans 12 amino acids. V was shortened by 11 bases and J by 6 bases, with 16 bases between the two germline ends. CDR3 coding DNA: TGTGCCGTATCCCTCACGGCGGCTGAAGCTTTCTTT. It translates to CAVSLTAAEAFF. Full variable domain (remainder filled in from reference TRBV28 and TRBJ1-1): DVKVTQSSRYLVKRTGEKVFLECVQDMDHENMFWYRQDPGLGLRLIYFSYDVKMKEKGDIPEGYSVSREKKERFSLILESASTNQTSMYLCAVSLTAAEAFFGQGTRLTVV.

This clone was detected a few times. The V call is TRBV7-2, the J call TRBJ1-1, with TRBD1 matching over 9 bases. Trimming removed 5 bases from V and 3 bases from J; junction bases left unmatched: 16. Germline CDR1 and CDR2: SGHTA and FQGNSA. The CDR3 spans 18 residues. The chain's CDR3 is CASSLEVFDRGEDTEAFF. The CDR3 DNA follows: TGTGCCAGCAGCCTTGAAGTATTCGACAGGGGGGAGGACACTGAAGCTTTCTTT. Using reference TRBV7-2 and TRBJ1-1 for the parts outside the CDR3, the full variable domain is GAGVSQSPSNKVTEKGKDVELRCDPISGHTALYWYRQSLGQGLEFLIYFQGNSAPDKSGLPSDRFSAERTGGSVSTLTIQRTQQEDSAVYLCASSLEVFDRGEDTEAFFGQGTRLTVV.